This T cell receptor beta chain stems from a study of radiation and T cells in renal cell carcinoma. Using immunoSEQ multiplex PCR, the repertoire was profiled, and TCRdb retains in-frame clones only, with some absent. The sample consists of tens of thousands of clones, nearly 90% of them appearing once. On this clone itself: The identical CDR3 is also encoded by other nucleotide sequences in the sample.

CDR1 and CDR2 from the germline V gene are GTSNPN and SVGIG (reference sequence). Trimming removed 3 bases from V and 8 bases from J, with 7 bases in between. The CDR3 sequence is 10 residues long. The time point: blood 4 weeks post-SBRT, at nephrectomy. Noted treatment: 15 Gy SBRT to primary tumor, nephrectomy 4 weeks later. The sequences come from blood, collected from a patient whose treatment included radiotherapy and nephrectomy. This TCR came from a woman in her seventies with renal cell carcinoma. The chain links TRBV30 to TRBJ2-5, with TRBD2 as a possible D gene (5 bases). The CDR3 sequence is CAWSGETQYF. The DNA of the CDR3 is TGTGCCTGGAGCGGGGAAACCCAGTACTTC.